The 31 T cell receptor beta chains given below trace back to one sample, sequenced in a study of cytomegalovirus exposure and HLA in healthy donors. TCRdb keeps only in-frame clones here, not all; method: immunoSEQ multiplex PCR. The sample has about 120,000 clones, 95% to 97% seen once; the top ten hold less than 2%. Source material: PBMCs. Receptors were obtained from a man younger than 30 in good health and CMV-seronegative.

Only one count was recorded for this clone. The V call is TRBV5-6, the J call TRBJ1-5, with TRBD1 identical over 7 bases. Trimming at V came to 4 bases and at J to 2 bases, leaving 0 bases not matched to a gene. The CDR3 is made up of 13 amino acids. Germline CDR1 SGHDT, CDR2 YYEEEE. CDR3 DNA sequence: TGTGCCAGCAGCGGACAGGGCAATCAGCCCCAGCATTTT. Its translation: CASSGQGNQPQHF. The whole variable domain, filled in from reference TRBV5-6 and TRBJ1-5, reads DAGVTQSPTHLIKTRGQQVTLRCSPKSGHDTVSWYQQALGQGPQFIFQYYEEEERQRGNFPDRFSGHQFPNYSSELNVNALLLGDSALYLCASSGQGNQPQHFGDGTRLSIL.

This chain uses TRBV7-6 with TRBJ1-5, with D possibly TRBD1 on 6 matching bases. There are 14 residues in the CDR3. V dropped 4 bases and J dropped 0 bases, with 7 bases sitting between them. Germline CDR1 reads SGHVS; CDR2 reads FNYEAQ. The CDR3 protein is CASSSGASNQPQHF. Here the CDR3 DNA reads TGTGCCAGCAGCTCAGGGGCTAGCAATCAGCCCCAGCATTTT.

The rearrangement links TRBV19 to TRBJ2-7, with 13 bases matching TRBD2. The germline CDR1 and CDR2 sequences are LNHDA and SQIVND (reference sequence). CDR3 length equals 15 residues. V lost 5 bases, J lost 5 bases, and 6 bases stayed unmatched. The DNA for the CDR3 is TGTGCCAGTAGTGGAAGACTAGCGGGAGGCGACGAGCAGTACTTC. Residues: CASSGRLAGGDEQYF.

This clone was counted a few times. The CDR3 nucleotides read TGTGCCAGCAGCGTCCGGACAGGGAGCAATCAGCCCCAGCATTTT. As protein: CASSVRTGSNQPQHF. V and J are TRBV7-2 and TRBJ1-5; 8 bases line up with TRBD1. The V segment lost 5 bases and the J segment 1 base; nucleotides outside the gene matches: 4. Germline loops: CDR1 SGHTA, CDR2 FQGNSA. This CDR3 region has 15 residues.

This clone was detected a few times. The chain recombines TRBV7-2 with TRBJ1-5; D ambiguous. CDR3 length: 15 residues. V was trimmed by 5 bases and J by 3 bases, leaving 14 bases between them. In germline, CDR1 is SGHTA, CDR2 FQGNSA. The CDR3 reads CASSLWPTPNQPQHF. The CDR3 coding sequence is TGTGCCAGCAGCCTCTGGCCCACACCCAATCAGCCCCAGCATTTT. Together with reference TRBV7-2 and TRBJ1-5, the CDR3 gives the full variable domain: GAGVSQSPSNKVTEKGKDVELRCDPISGHTALYWYRQSLGQGLEFLIYFQGNSAPDKSGLPSDRFSAERTGGSVSTLTIQRTQQEDSAVYLCASSLWPTPNQPQHFGDGTRLSIL.

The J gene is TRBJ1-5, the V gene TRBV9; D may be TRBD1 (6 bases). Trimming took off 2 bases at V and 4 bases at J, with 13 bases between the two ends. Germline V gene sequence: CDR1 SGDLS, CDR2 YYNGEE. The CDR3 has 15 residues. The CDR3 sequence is CASSVGGDPNQPQHF. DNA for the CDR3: TGTGCCAGCAGCGTTGGGGGCGATCCAAATCAGCCCCAGCATTTT.

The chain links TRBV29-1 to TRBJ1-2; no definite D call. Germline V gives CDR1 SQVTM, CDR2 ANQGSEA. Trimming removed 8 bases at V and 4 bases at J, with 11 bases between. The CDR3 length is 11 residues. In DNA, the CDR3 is TGCAGCTCAAGCAGCGCCTATGGCTACACCTTC. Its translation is CSSSSAYGYTF. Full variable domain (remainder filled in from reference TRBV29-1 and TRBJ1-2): SAVISQKPSRDICQRGTSLTIQCQVDSQVTMMFWYRQQPGQSLTLIATANQGSEATYESGFVIDKFPISRPNLTFSTLTVSNMSPEDSSIYLCSSSSAYGYTFGSGTRLTVV.

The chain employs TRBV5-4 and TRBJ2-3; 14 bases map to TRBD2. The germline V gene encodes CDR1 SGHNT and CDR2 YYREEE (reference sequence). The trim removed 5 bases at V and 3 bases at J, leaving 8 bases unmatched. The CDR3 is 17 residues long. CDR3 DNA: TGTGCCAGCAGGTCGGGACTAGCGGGAGTTGAAACAGATACGCAGTATTTT. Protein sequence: CASRSGLAGVETDTQYF.

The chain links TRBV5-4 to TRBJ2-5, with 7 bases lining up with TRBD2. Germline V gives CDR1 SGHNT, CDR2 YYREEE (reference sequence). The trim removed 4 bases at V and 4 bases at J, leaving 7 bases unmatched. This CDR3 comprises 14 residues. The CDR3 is CASSPAGVGETQYF. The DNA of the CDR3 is TGTGCCAGCAGCCCCGCGGGAGTCGGAGAGACCCAGTACTTC.

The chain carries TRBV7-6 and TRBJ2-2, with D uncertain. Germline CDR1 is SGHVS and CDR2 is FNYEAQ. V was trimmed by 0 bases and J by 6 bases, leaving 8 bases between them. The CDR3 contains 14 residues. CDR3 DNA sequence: TGTGCCAGCAGCTTAGCCGGTCCCGCCGGGGAGCTGTTTTTT. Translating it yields CASSLAGPAGELFF.

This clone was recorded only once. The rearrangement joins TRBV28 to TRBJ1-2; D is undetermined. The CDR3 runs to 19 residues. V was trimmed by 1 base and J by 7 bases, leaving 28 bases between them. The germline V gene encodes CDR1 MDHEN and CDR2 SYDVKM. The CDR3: CASSLLKVSTRLPRGGYTF. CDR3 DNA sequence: TGTGCCAGCAGTTTATTGAAAGTTTCGACCCGACTCCCACGGGGTGGCTACACCTTC.

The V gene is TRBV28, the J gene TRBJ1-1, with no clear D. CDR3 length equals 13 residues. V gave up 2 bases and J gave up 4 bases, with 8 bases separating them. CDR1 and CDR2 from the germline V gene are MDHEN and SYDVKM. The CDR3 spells CASSLGRSTEAFF. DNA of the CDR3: TGTGCCAGCAGTTTAGGGAGGAGCACTGAAGCTTTCTTT.

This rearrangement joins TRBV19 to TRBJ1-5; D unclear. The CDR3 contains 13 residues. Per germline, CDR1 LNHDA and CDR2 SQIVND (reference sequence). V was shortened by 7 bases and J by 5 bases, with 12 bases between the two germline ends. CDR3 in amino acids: CASNQAGYQPQHF. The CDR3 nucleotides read TGTGCCAGTAACCAGGCAGGATATCAGCCCCAGCATTTT.

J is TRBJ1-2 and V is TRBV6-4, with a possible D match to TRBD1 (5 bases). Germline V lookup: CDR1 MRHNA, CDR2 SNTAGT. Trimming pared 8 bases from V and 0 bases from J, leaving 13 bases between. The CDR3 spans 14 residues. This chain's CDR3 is CASHSQDSNYGYTF. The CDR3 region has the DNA TGTGCCAGCCACTCACAGGATTCTAACTATGGCTACACCTTC.

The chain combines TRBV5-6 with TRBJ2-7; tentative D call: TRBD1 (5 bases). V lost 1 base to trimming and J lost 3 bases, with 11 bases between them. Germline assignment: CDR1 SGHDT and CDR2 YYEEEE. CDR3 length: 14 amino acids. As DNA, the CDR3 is TGTGCCAGCAGCTTGAGCCAGGGTTACTACGAGCAGTACTTC. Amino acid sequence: CASSLSQGYYEQYF.

Written as DNA, the CDR3 is TGTGCCAGCAGCGTAGGGACAGGGCTTGGGTATGGCTACACCTTC. Amino acids: CASSVGTGLGYGYTF. The chain is built from TRBV9 and TRBJ1-2; 8 nucleotides match TRBD1. This CDR3 region has 15 residues. Germline lookup yields CDR1 SGDLS and CDR2 YYNGEE. The ends lost 0 bases at V and 5 bases at J; junction bases unmatched: 6.

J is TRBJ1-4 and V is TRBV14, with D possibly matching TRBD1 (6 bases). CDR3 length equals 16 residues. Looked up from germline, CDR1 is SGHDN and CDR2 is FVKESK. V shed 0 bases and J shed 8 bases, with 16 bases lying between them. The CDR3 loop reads CASSQEVWGRGEKLFF. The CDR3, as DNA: TGTGCCAGCAGCCAAGAGGTTTGGGGGCGCGGGGAAAAACTGTTTTTT.

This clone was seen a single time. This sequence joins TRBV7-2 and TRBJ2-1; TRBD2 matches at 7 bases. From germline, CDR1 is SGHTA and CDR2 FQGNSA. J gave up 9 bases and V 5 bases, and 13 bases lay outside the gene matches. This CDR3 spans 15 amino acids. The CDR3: CASSPAPAASGEQFF. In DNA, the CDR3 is TGTGCCAGCAGCCCCGCCCCGGCCGCTAGCGGTGAGCAGTTCTTC.

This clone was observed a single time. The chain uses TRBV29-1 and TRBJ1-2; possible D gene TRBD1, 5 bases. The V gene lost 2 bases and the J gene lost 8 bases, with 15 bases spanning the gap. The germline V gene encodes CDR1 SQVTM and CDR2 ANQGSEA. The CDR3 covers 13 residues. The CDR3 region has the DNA TGCAGCGTTGAAAGAAGCAGTCAGGGCGGCTACACCTTC. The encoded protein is CSVERSSQGGYTF.

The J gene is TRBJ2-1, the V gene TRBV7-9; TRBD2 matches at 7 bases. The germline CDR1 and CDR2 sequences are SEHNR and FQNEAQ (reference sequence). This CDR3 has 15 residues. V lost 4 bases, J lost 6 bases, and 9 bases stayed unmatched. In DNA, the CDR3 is TGTGCCAGCAGCTCCAGCGGACTAGGGAGCAATGAGCAGTTCTTC. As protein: CASSSSGLGSNEQFF. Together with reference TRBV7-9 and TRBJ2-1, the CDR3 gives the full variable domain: DTGVSQNPRHKITKRGQNVTFRCDPISEHNRLYWYRQTLGQGPEFLTYFQNEAQLEKSRLLSDRFSAERPKGSFSTLEIQRTEQGDSAMYLCASSSSGLGSNEQFFGPGTRLTVL.

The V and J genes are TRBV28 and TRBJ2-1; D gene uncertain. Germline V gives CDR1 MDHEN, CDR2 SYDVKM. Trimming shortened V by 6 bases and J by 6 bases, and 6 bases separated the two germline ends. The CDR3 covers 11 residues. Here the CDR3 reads CASSRINEQFF. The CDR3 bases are TGTGCCAGCAGCCGTATCAATGAGCAGTTCTTC.

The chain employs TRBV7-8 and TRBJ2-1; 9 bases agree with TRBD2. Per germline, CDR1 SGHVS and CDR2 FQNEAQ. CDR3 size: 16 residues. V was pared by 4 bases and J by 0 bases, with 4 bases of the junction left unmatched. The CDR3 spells CASSSRSGSSYNEQFF. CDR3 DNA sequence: TGTGCCAGCAGCTCCCGTAGCGGGAGCTCCTACAATGAGCAGTTCTTC.

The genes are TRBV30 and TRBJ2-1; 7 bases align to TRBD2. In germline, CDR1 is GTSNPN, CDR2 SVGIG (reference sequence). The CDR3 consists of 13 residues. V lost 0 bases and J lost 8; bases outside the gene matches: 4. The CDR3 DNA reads TGTGCCTGGAGTGTTGGACTAGGCGATGAGCAGTTCTTC. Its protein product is CAWSVGLGDEQFF. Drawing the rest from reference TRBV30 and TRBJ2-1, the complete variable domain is SQTIHQWPATLVQPVGSPLSLECTVEGTSNPNLYWYRQAAGRGLQLLFYSVGIGQISSEVPQNLSASRPQDRQFILSSKKLLLSDSGFYLCAWSVGLGDEQFFGPGTRLTVL.

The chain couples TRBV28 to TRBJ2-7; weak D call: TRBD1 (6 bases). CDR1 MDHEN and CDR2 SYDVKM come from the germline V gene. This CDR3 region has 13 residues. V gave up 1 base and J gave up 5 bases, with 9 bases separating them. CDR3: CASSLLQGHEQYF. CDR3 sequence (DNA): TGTGCCAGCAGTTTATTACAGGGTCACGAGCAGTACTTC.

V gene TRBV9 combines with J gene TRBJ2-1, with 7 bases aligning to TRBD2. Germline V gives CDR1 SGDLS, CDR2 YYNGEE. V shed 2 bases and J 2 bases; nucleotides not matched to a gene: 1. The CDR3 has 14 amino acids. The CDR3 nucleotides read TGTGCCAGCAGCGTGGGAGGGGCCTACAATGAGCAGTTCTTC. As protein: CASSVGGAYNEQFF.

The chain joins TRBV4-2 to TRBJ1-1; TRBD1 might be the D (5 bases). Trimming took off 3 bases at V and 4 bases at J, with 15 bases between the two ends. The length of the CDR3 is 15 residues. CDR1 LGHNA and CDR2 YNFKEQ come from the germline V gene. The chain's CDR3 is CASSHPGATGTEAFF. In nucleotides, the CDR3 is TGTGCCAGCAGCCACCCTGGGGCGACGGGCACTGAAGCTTTCTTT.

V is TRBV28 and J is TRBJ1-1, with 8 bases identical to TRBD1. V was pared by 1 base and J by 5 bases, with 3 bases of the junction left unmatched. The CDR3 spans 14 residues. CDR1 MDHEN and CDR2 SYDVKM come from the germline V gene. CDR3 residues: CASSLFQGATEAFF. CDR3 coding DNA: TGTGCCAGCAGTTTATTCCAGGGGGCTACTGAAGCTTTCTTT.

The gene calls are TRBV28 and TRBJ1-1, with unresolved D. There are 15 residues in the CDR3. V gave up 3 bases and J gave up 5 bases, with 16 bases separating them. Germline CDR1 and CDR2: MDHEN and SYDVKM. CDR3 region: CASSLVLQDWTEAFF. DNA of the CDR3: TGTGCCAGCAGTTTGGTGTTGCAGGATTGGACTGAAGCTTTCTTT.

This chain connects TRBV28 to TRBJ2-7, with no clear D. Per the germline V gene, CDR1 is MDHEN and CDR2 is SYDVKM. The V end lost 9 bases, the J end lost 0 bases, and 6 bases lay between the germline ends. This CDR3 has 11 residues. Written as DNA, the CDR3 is TGTGCCAGTACGAGCTCCTACGAGCAGTACTTC. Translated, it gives CASTSSYEQYF.

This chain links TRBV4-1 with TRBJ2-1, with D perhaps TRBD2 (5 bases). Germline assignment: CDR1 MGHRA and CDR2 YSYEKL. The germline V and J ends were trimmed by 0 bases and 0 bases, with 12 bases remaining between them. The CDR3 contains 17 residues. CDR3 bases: TGCGCCAGCAGCCAAGAAATGGACTTTTTCTCCTACAATGAGCAGTTCTTC. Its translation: CASSQEMDFFSYNEQFF.

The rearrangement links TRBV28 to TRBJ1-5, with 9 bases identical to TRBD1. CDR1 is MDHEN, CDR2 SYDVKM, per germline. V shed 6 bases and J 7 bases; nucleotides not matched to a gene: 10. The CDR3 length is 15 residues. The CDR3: CASSAGGTGTQPQHF. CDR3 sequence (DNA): TGTGCCAGCAGCGCAGGGGGGACAGGGACCCAGCCCCAGCATTTT.